This entry features one T cell receptor beta chain sequence. The target antigen is unknown. Produced via immunoSEQ multiplex PCR; TCRdb's table is partial and in-frame only. Of about 2,100,000 clones in the sample, under 95% were seen once. The data were taken from a study of shared clonotypes between healthy human individuals. Study-level findings and limits: Naive subsets generally had larger estimated richness than memory subsets. Shared across a few donors were about 4.8% of the naive CD4 clonotypes. Clonotype sharing levels among donors were expected to vary with sequencing depth.

This CDR3 contains 15 residues. V was cut by 7 bases and J by 5 bases, with 18 bases left in between. Germline CDR1 is MDHEN and CDR2 is SYDVKM. Naive CD8 populations comprised CD45RO-negative cells positively selected for CCR7, excluding terminally differentiated effector memory CD45RA+ cells. The TCR sequence derives from a man aged 18 to 30 in good health. Some clones in this sample may be carry-over from other donors' samples. The J gene is TRBJ1-3, the V gene TRBV28; D is unclear. Sample: naive CD8+ T cells from PBMCs. The DNA of the CDR3 is TGTGCCAGCATACCCCTCCTGGCGGGCAGAAACACCATATATTTT. It specifies CASIPLLAGRNTIYF.